This TCR beta chain is from a study of a mutant IDH1 vaccine in newly diagnosed glioma. On the study more broadly: Earlier care involved radiotherapy, temozolomide, or both, and the majority received both.

As for time point: baseline, week 1 (first vaccination visit). Described treatment: pre-vaccination baseline after standard-of-care therapy. The germline gives CDR1 LNHDA, CDR2 SQIVND (reference sequence). The V end lost 11 bases, the J end lost 3 bases, and 19 bases lay between the germline ends. The CDR3 runs to 15 residues. Method: immunoSEQ multiplex PCR; TCRdb's copy keeps in-frame clones and lacks some. The table includes 85,000 to 100,000 clones, 80% to 90% detected once. This TCR was recovered from a woman between 50 and 59 years old with glioma. This material consisted of PBMCs, taken from a glioma patient treated with radiotherapy, temozolomide or both. V and J are TRBV19 and TRBJ1-4; D remains unclear. The CDR3 DNA is TGTGCCGTCAAAACAAAGGGTCTTCCTAATGAAAAACTGTTTTTT. Translated, it gives CAVKTKGLPNEKLFF.